Listed below are T cell receptor beta chains from one sample, sequenced in a study of cytomegalovirus exposure and HLA in healthy donors. Sequenced by immunoSEQ multiplex PCR; TCRdb stores in-frame clones only, minus some. The data contain approximately 60,000 clones, approximately 80% of them singletons. Sequencing was performed on PBMCs. These receptors were taken from a man aged 25-40 years in good health and CMV-seronegative. Both conserved end residues are part of each CDR3. Fields, in order: CDR3 DNA, CDR3 protein, J gene, clone size, V gene, D gene. D genes are given only for firm matches. A row's size may be missing; if present it is once, few, many or a size class.

TGTGCCAGCAGCTTTAGACAGGGTGCTTTGGAAGCTTTCTTT CASSFRQGALEAFF TRBJ1-1 . TRBV7-2 TRBD1
TGTGCCAGCAGCTTGAGGGTAGCGGGGGGTGGTGAGCAGTTCTTC CASSLRVAGGGEQFF TRBJ2-1 . TRBV5-5 TRBD2
TGTGCCAGCAGGGTAAGCGGGGCCCAAGAGACCCAGTACTTC CASRVSGAQETQYF TRBJ2-5 . TRBV28 TRBD2
TGCGCCAGCAGCTTGGCCGGTCTTATGGGACTAGGAAAGAATGAGCAGTTCTTC CASSLAGLMGLGKNEQFF TRBJ2-1 . TRBV5-1 TRBD2
TGTGCCAGCAGCTTAAGGCCTAGCGGGGATGAGCAGTTCTTC CASSLRPSGDEQFF TRBJ2-1 . TRBV7-9 TRBD2
TGTGCCAGCCTGGGTCTTGCGGGGAATGAGCAGTTCTTC CASLGLAGNEQFF TRBJ2-1 . TRBV7-2 .
TGTGCCAGCAGCCGACAGGGGGACGAAGAGCAGTACTTC CASSRQGDEEQYF TRBJ2-7 few TRBV13 TRBD1
TGTGCCAGCAGTCTATACCCCGGGATAGCCTGGGAGACCCAGTACTTC CASSLYPGIAWETQYF TRBJ2-5 . TRBV27 .
TGTGCCATCAGTGACCAGGGTAGCAACAATGAGCAGTTCTTC CAISDQGSNNEQFF TRBJ2-1 . TRBV10-3 .
TGCAGCGTTGGCCGCACTTCGGGACAAAGACACGCGAACACCGGGGAGCTGTTTTTT CSVGRTSGQRHANTGELFF TRBJ2-2 . TRBV29-1 .
TGCGCCAGCAGCTTGGGAGGACAGTTTCAAGAGACCCAGTACTTC CASSLGGQFQETQYF TRBJ2-5 . TRBV5-1 .
TGTGCTACCAGCAGAGACTTCGGCGAGCAGTACTTC CATSRDFGEQYF TRBJ2-7 once TRBV15 .
TGTGCCAGCAGTACCGGGACTAGCGGGAGTCAGTTCTTC CASSTGTSGSQFF TRBJ2-1 . TRBV6-5 TRBD2
TGTGCCAGCAGCTTAGATTTAACCGGGGAGCTGTTTTTT CASSLDLTGELFF TRBJ2-2 . TRBV11-2 .
TGTGCCAGCAGTCCGGGACAGAGGCTCTACGAGCAGTACTTC CASSPGQRLYEQYF TRBJ2-7 few TRBV11-2 TRBD1
TGCGCCAGCAGCCAAGATTTGGACTTTAAGAATGAGCAGTTCTTC CASSQDLDFKNEQFF TRBJ2-1 . TRBV4-1 .
TGTGCCAGCAGGCCAATCGCGGGAGGGCTTTTCACCGGGGAGCTGTTTTTT CASRPIAGGLFTGELFF TRBJ2-2 . TRBV7-2 TRBD2
TGCAGCGTTGAAGATTACGACAACACGAGGGCCAATGAGCAGTTCTTC CSVEDYDNTRANEQFF TRBJ2-1 . TRBV29-1 .
TGTGCCAGCAGTTTATCGGGGCAGACTGAAGCTTTCTTT CASSLSGQTEAFF TRBJ1-1 . TRBV27 .
TGTGCCAGCTCACCTTCAGGGGACGGCAATCAGCCCCAGCATTTT CASSPSGDGNQPQHF TRBJ1-5 . TRBV18 .
TGTGCCAGCAGTGAAGTGGGTCAACTAGCGGGGGGCAGCTACGAGCAGTACTTC CASSEVGQLAGGSYEQYF TRBJ2-7 . TRBV2 TRBD2
TGTGCCAGCAGTGAATTATCGGCGGCCGGGGAGCTGTTTTTT CASSELSAAGELFF TRBJ2-2 . TRBV25-1 .
TGTTCCAGCAGCCTCTGGACAGGCGACAATGAAAAACTGTTTTTT CSSSLWTGDNEKLFF TRBJ1-4 . TRBV7-9 TRBD1
TGCGCCAGCAGCTTGGGGACAGGGTCCGAGCAGTACTTC CASSLGTGSEQYF TRBJ2-7 . TRBV5-1 TRBD1
TGTGCCAGCGACTTTAGGGGCCTCAATCAGCCCCAGCATTTT CASDFRGLNQPQHF TRBJ1-5 medium-sized TRBV9 .
TGTGCCAGCAGCTACGGAGAGTGGACAGGGACTCCCGAAGCTTTCTTT CASSYGEWTGTPEAFF TRBJ1-1 . TRBV2 TRBD1
TGTGCCTGGAGTATCGGGGATGAGCAGTTCTTC CAWSIGDEQFF TRBJ2-1 few TRBV30 .
TGTGCCAGCAGCTTCCGCCCAGGACAGGGAAGGGCCTATACTGAAGCTTTCTTT CASSFRPGQGRAYTEAFF TRBJ1-1 . TRBV7-6 TRBD1
TGTGCTAGTGGTTTTGGGACAGCCTACGAGCAGTACTTC CASGFGTAYEQYF TRBJ2-7 . TRBV12-5 TRBD1
TGTGCCAGCAGCTCCTATGGTCAGCCCCAGCATTTT CASSSYGQPQHF TRBJ1-5 . TRBV7-6 .
TGTGCCAGCAGCTTGTCCTCCTTCGAGCAGTACTTC CASSLSSFEQYF TRBJ2-7 . TRBV5-6 .
TGTGCCAGCTCACCACAGGTGGACTACTCTGGAAACACCATATATTTT CASSPQVDYSGNTIYF TRBJ1-3 . TRBV18 .
TGCAGCGTTGGCCCCGGACAGGGGATTTACGAGCAGTACTTC CSVGPGQGIYEQYF TRBJ2-7 . TRBV29-1 TRBD1
TGTGCCAGCAGCTTAGGGACAGTGAACACCGGGGAGCTGTTTTTT CASSLGTVNTGELFF TRBJ2-2 . TRBV7-8 .
TGTGCCAGCAGTTTCAGGGACTATTCACCCCTCCACTTT CASSFRDYSPLHF TRBJ1-6 . TRBV27 .
TGCAGCGTCGGGACAGACGGAAACACCATATATTTT CSVGTDGNTIYF TRBJ1-3 . TRBV29-1 TRBD1
TGTGCTAGCAGCTTAGCGGGGGGTGGTGAGCAGTTCTTC CASSLAGGGEQFF TRBJ2-1 . TRBV7-7 TRBD2
TGTGCCAGTAGTATGGAGAGCCCCTACGAGCAGTACTTC CASSMESPYEQYF TRBJ2-7 . TRBV19 .
TGTGCCATCAGTGAGCCCCTCGGGACTAGCGGGGGAGAGACCCAGTACTTC CAISEPLGTSGGETQYF TRBJ2-5 once TRBV10-3 TRBD2
TGTGCCAGCTCACCGGGCGGGGAGCAGTTCTTC CASSPGGEQFF TRBJ2-1 . TRBV18 .
TGTGCCACCGCACCGCGGGGGGGGAACACTGAAGCTTTCTTT CATAPRGGNTEAFF TRBJ1-1 . TRBV15 .
TGTGCCAGCAGCCCGACAAACACTGAAGCTTTCTTT CASSPTNTEAFF TRBJ1-1 . TRBV5-5 .
TGTGCCAGCAGCGCACAGGGGGTAAGGAGAGGCTACACCTTC CASSAQGVRRGYTF TRBJ1-2 . TRBV5-6 TRBD1
TGTGCCAGCAGTGGACAGGGCTGGCGAGAGACCCAGTACTTC CASSGQGWRETQYF TRBJ2-5 . TRBV2 TRBD1
TGTGCCAGCAGCTTAGAGGGCTTGAACACTGAAGCTTTCTTT CASSLEGLNTEAFF TRBJ1-1 few TRBV7-3 .
TGTGCCAGTAGTATGTCCCAGACGGGAAGCTCCTACGAGCAGTACTTC CASSMSQTGSSYEQYF TRBJ2-7 . TRBV19 .
TGTGCCTGGAGTGGTAGCCAGGGGCTAAGGGCTGAAGCTTTCTTT CAWSGSQGLRAEAFF TRBJ1-1 once TRBV30 .
TGTGCCATACTAGCGGACCCCTCCTACAGTGAGCAGTTCTTC CAILADPSYSEQFF TRBJ2-1 . TRBV10-3 TRBD2
TGTGCCAGCAGTGATAGGGAGGCTAGCGGGTCCAATGAGCAGTTCTTC CASSDREASGSNEQFF TRBJ2-1 . TRBV6-4 TRBD2
TGTGCCAGCAGCCCCGCCCAGGGCTTCTTCTACGAGCAGTACTTC CASSPAQGFFYEQYF TRBJ2-7 . TRBV6-6 .
TGTGCCAGCAGTTTAGTGGGAGTGGCCGGCACAGATACGCAGTATTTT CASSLVGVAGTDTQYF TRBJ2-3 . TRBV27 .
TGTGCCATCAGAACAGGGGAACTCGAGCAGTACTTC CAIRTGELEQYF TRBJ2-7 medium-sized TRBV10-3 TRBD1
TGTGCCAGCAGCTTGGTCGAAACAACCTACGAGCAGTACTTC CASSLVETTYEQYF TRBJ2-7 . TRBV5-4 .
TGCGCCAGCAGCCAAGAAGGACAGGGAGGGCAAGAGACCCAGTACTTC CASSQEGQGGQETQYF TRBJ2-5 . TRBV4-1 .
TGTGCCACCAGCAGTAGCGGGAGGGCTGCCGGGGAGCTGTTTTTT CATSSSGRAAGELFF TRBJ2-2 . TRBV15 TRBD2